These 24 T cell receptor beta chains were sequenced from one sample in a study of T cell repertoires in cytomegalovirus infection. No cognate antigen is known for these TCRs. MiXCR, run by TCRdb on the reads, gives a single entry per CDR3 protein. The table has around 71,000 distinct CDR3 sequences, 20% to 25% seen once. The input for sequencing was CD8+ T cells from cultured PBMCs, taken from culture after CMV antigen stimulation. These receptors all stem from a human donor in good health (CMV status not recorded). Some clones in this sample may be carry-over from other donors' samples.

This clonotype was detected many times. V gene TRBV6-4 combines with J gene TRBJ2-2; perhaps TRBD1 as D (6 bases). V shed 0 bases and J shed 5 bases, with 13 bases lying between them. The germline gives CDR1 MRHNA, CDR2 SNTAGT. The CDR3 loop spans 16 amino acids. CDR3 in DNA: TGTGCCAGCAGTGACTCCGAACAGGGAGATACCGGGGAGCTGTTTTTT. Translation: CASSDSEQGDTGELFF.

CDR3 DNA sequence: TGTGCCACAGGGAATGAGCAGTTCTTC. Protein: CATGNEQFF. This chain joins TRBV7-2 and TRBJ2-1; D is possibly TRBD1 (5 bases). V lost 10 bases to trimming and J lost 7 bases, with 5 bases between them. This CDR3 region has 9 residues. Germline V CDR1 and CDR2: SGHTA, FQGNSA.

This clonotype was recorded at least ten times. The chain links TRBV4-2 to TRBJ1-1; TRBD1 is a possible D gene (5 bases). The CDR3 covers 15 residues. Trimming took 3 bases from V and 1 from J, leaving 12 bases between them. CDR1 LGHNA and CDR2 YNFKEQ come from the germline V gene. CDR3 nucleotide sequence: TGTGCCAGCAGCCATGCGGGGCTGGCGAACACTGAAGCTTTCTTT. Translating gives CASSHAGLANTEAFF.

A few counts support this clonotype. The genes are TRBV7-9 and TRBJ1-5; D remains ambiguous. Germline-derived CDR1 and CDR2 are SEHNR and FQNEAQ (reference sequence). The CDR3 is 16 amino acids. Trimming removed 4 bases at V and 0 bases at J, with 13 bases between. In DNA form, the CDR3 reads TGTGCCAGCAGCTCAACGGGTTGGGCTAGCAATCAGCCCCAGCATTTT. Its translation: CASSSTGWASNQPQHF.

DNA for the CDR3: TGTGCTAGTGGTTTGGGGGGCGACAATGAGCAGTTCTTC. Translating gives CASGLGGDNEQFF. The gene calls are TRBV12-5 and TRBJ2-1; perhaps TRBD1 as D (5 bases). Per germline, CDR1 LGHNT and CDR2 FRNRAP. With 1 base removed from V and 5 bases from J, the gap between germline ends came to 6 bases. The CDR3 is 13 residues long.

The chain combines TRBV7-9 with TRBJ2-7; the D call may be TRBD1 or TRBD2 (5 bases each). This CDR3 comprises 12 residues. Germline CDR1 and CDR2: SEHNR and FQNEAQ (reference sequence). Trimming stripped 3 bases from V and 5 bases from J, with 8 bases between. The CDR3 protein is CASSFGADEQYF. In DNA form, the CDR3 reads TGTGCCAGCAGCTTCGGGGCAGACGAGCAGTACTTC.

This chain connects TRBV6-2 or TRBV6-3 to TRBJ2-1; a possible D gene is TRBD2 (5 bases). Trimming shortened V by 5 bases and J by 8 bases, and 13 bases separated the two germline ends. Germline V lookup: CDR1 MNHEY, CDR2 SVGEGT. CDR3 length: 13 amino acids. The CDR3, as DNA: TGTGCCAGCAGTCAGACTATCTGGGATGAGCAGTTCTTC. Translated, it gives CASSQTIWDEQFF.

This chain uses TRBV27 with TRBJ2-1, with D possibly TRBD1 on 6 matching bases. The V end was cut by 6 bases, the J end by 1 base, with 13 bases between. There are 15 residues in the CDR3. Germline-derived CDR1 and CDR2 are MNHEY and SMNVEV (reference sequence). CDR3 region: CASSSRDTSYNEQFF. DNA for the CDR3: TGTGCCAGCAGCAGCAGGGACACATCCTACAATGAGCAGTTCTTC.

V is TRBV7-9 and J is TRBJ1-4, with D possibly TRBD1 on 5 matching bases. Germline V gene sequence: CDR1 SEHNR, CDR2 FQNEAQ (reference sequence). V was clipped by 5 bases and J by 8 bases, with 18 bases between them. The CDR3 runs 15 residues. The CDR3 DNA follows: TGTGCCAGCAGCCCTGGGAGGGGAGGTCGGGAAAAACTGTTTTTT. It translates to CASSPGRGGREKLFF.

About this clonotype itself: The junction and the germline gene differ at one end; a read error may be behind it. The chain couples TRBV10-3 to TRBJ1-1, with D possibly being TRBD1 (6 bases). The CDR3 loop spans 14 amino acids. Germline V gene sequence: CDR1 ENHRY, CDR2 SYGVKD. CDR3 loop: CAIREWDMRTEAFF. CDR3 DNA sequence: TGTGCCATCAGGGAGTGGGACATGAGGACTGAAGCTTTCTTT.

The chain is built from TRBV12-3 or TRBV12-4 and TRBJ1-4, with D possibly TRBD1 on 5 matching bases. There are 14 residues in the CDR3. V was shortened by 3 bases and J by 10 bases, with 15 bases between the two germline ends. The DNA of the CDR3 is TGTGCCAGCAGTTTGCCGGGGACTGCCCTAAAACTGTTTTTT. It is translated as CASSLPGTALKLFF.

The rearrangement joins TRBV7-3 to TRBJ2-7; D gene unclear. The CDR3 totals 14 residues. The ends were cut back, 5 bases at V and 0 bases at J, with 11 bases in the middle. CDR1 is SGHTA, CDR2 FQGTGA, per germline. The CDR3 coding sequence is TGTGCCAGCAGCCCCTCCCTGGGCTCCTACGAGCAGTACTTC. Protein: CASSPSLGSYEQYF.

CDR3 coding DNA: TGTGCCAGCAGCTTTGAACAGGAATACGAGCAGTACTTC. Its translation is CASSFEQEYEQYF. The chain recombines TRBV7-8 with TRBJ2-7; TRBD1 is a possible D gene (5 bases). The V end lost 3 bases, the J end lost 4 bases, and 10 bases lay between the germline ends. CDR3 length: 13 amino acids. Germline CDR1 reads SGHVS; CDR2 reads FQNEAQ.

This clonotype showed up many times. This chain joins TRBV7-2 and TRBJ2-7; no clear D gene. Between the trimmed V and J ends, which lost 3 bases and 3 bases, there was a span of 9 bases. This CDR3 is built from 13 residues. The germline V gene has CDR1 SGHTA and CDR2 FQGNSA. As DNA, the CDR3 is TGTGCCAGCAGCTTGTGGCCCTTCTACGAGCAGTACTTC. Encoded protein: CASSLWPFYEQYF.

The chain carries TRBV13 and TRBJ2-7; the match to TRBD1 covers 9 bases. J gave up 1 base and V 5 bases, and 15 bases lay outside the gene matches. The CDR3 extends over 18 amino acids. Germline V gene data show CDR1 as PRHDT and CDR2 as FYEKMQ (reference sequence). CDR3: CASSRYRDRDRASYEQYF. For the CDR3, the DNA is TGTGCCAGCAGCCGCTACCGGGACAGGGATAGAGCATCCTACGAGCAGTACTTC.

This sequence joins TRBV11-2 and TRBJ1-4; possible D gene TRBD1, 5 bases. Germline V gene lookup returns CDR1 SGHAT and CDR2 FQNNGV. V lost 4 bases, J lost 6 bases, and 9 bases lay in between. The CDR3 has 13 amino acids. In DNA, the CDR3 is TGTGCCAGCAGCTCTACAGGTTATGAAAAACTGTTTTTT. The encoded protein is CASSSTGYEKLFF.

This clonotype occurred many times. V gene TRBV7-2 combines with J gene TRBJ2-1, with D possibly matching TRBD2 (7 bases). Germline V CDR1 and CDR2: SGHTA, FQGNSA. Trimming took off 5 bases at V and 4 bases at J, with 21 bases between the two ends. This CDR3 contains 17 residues. This CDR3 reads CASSPFEGGPNYNEQFF. The CDR3, as DNA: TGTGCCAGCAGCCCCTTTGAGGGGGGGCCCAATTACAATGAGCAGTTCTTC.

This chain joins TRBV11-2 and TRBJ2-2; D possibly corresponds to TRBD2 (7 bases). CDR3 length: 17 residues. Looked up from germline, CDR1 is SGHAT and CDR2 is FQNNGV. V lost 0 bases, J lost 5 bases, and 16 bases lay in between. CDR3 sequence: CASSLDWRGGRTGELFF. As DNA, the CDR3 is TGTGCCAGCAGCTTAGATTGGCGCGGGGGCCGGACCGGGGAGCTGTTTTTT.

This clonotype occurred a few times. The chain recombines TRBV6-2 or TRBV6-3 with TRBJ1-2; no clear D. V lost 0 bases to trimming and J lost 10 bases, with 9 bases between them. The CDR3 has 12 amino acids. Germline-derived CDR1 and CDR2 are MNHEY and SVGEGT. CDR3 sequence (DNA): TGTGCCAGCAGTTACTCGGACGGATTCTACACCTTC. It specifies CASSYSDGFYTF.

The genes are TRBV2 and TRBJ1-1; unclear D gene. Germline loops: CDR1 SNHLY, CDR2 FYNNEI. Trimming took off 2 bases at V and 7 bases at J, with 8 bases between the two ends. The CDR3 loop spans 12 amino acids. The CDR3 DNA reads TGTGCCAGCAGTGAAAGGGTCCATGAAGCTTTCTTT. Its protein product is CASSERVHEAFF.

This clonotype has just a few counts. V usage is TRBV7-2 and J usage is TRBJ2-7, with 11 bases that match TRBD1. Trimming at V came to 6 bases and at J to 7 bases, leaving 5 bases not matched to a gene. The CDR3 is 13 amino acids. CDR1 and CDR2 from the germline V gene are SGHTA and FQGNSA. CDR3 sequence: CASSPRDRGEQYF. The CDR3 coding sequence is TGTGCCAGCAGTCCCCGGGACAGGGGGGAGCAGTACTTC.

The chain recombines TRBV28 with TRBJ2-1; the D gene is possibly TRBD1 (6 bases). The CDR3 loop spans 13 amino acids. Germline V CDR1 and CDR2: MDHEN, SYDVKM. Trimming cost V 5 bases and J 6 bases, with 11 bases left between them. DNA for the CDR3: TGTGCCAGCAGTCCCGGGACACTCAATGAGCAGTTCTTC. This gives the protein CASSPGTLNEQFF.

The chain uses TRBV7-9 and TRBJ1-1; D is possibly TRBD1 (6 bases). Germline V gives CDR1 SEHNR, CDR2 FQNEAQ (reference sequence). There are 15 residues in the CDR3. V shed 3 bases and J shed 5 bases, with 16 bases lying between them. CDR3 region: CASSFQQGPRTEAFF. CDR3 nucleotides: TGTGCCAGCAGCTTCCAACAGGGTCCGAGGACTGAAGCTTTCTTT.

The V and J genes are TRBV27 and TRBJ1-5; D gene uncertain. Germline-derived CDR1 and CDR2 are MNHEY and SMNVEV (reference sequence). CDR3 length equals 13 residues. V gave up 6 bases and J gave up 0 bases, with 6 bases separating them. CDR3 sequence (DNA): TGTGCCAGCAGGGAGGGTAGCAATCAGCCCCAGCATTTT. The encoded protein is CASREGSNQPQHF.